This record looks at one TCR beta chain sequence and its context. Antigen unknown. This entry is derived from a study of blood T cells in healthy people across ages. Overall study results and limits: Diversity of TCR beta per million T cells declined in a roughly linear way with age.

This CDR3 spans 16 amino acids. Trimming removed 6 bases from V and 2 bases from J; junction bases left unmatched: 9. Per germline, CDR1 LNHNV and CDR2 YYDKDF (reference sequence). Sample-barcoded 5' priming and a J-beta primer mix drove a second PCR of about 6 to 12 cycles. TCRdb processed the 5' RACE reads anew with MiXCR; each CDR3 protein has one entry. The data contain roughly 1.5 million distinct CDR3 sequences, under 55% of them singletons. Specimen: blood. The clonotype originates from a woman aged 18 to 35 in good health. The rearrangement uses TRBV15 and TRBJ2-3; 9 bases agree with TRBD2. The CDR3 loop is CATRKGLAGFTDTQYF. The DNA for the CDR3 is TGTGCCACCAGAAAGGGCCTAGCGGGGTTCACAGATACGCAGTATTTT.